The rows below give T cell receptor beta chains drawn from one sample of a study of blood T cell repertoires in COVID-19. TCRdb keeps only in-frame clones here, not all; method: immunoSEQ multiplex PCR. This table holds about 250,000 clones, 65% to 85% found once. The specimen sequenced was peripheral blood. All receptors derive from a middle-aged woman who had recovered from COVID-19. The CDR3 runs from the conserved cysteine through the conserved F or W. Fields, in order: D gene, J gene, clone size, V gene, CDR3 protein, CDR3 DNA. A D gene is named only where the DNA matches it firmly. Only part of the rows carry a size: once, few, many, or a class if the clone is expanded.

D: .
J: TRBJ2-7
size: .
V: TRBV10-3
CDR3: CAIRTGEAEQYF
DNA: TGTGCCATCAGAACAGGGGAGGCCGAGCAGTACTTC

D: .
J: TRBJ1-4
size: .
V: TRBV7-9
CDR3: CASSPPGDRNEKLFF
DNA: TGTGCCAGCAGCCCCCCAGGGGACCGGAATGAAAAACTGTTTTTT

D: .
J: TRBJ1-3
size: .
V: TRBV7-3
CDR3: CASNTGSGNTIYF
DNA: TGTGCCAGCAATACTGGCTCTGGAAACACCATATATTTT

D: .
J: TRBJ1-1
size: .
V: TRBV9
CDR3: CASSVAEASLTTEAFF
DNA: TGTGCCAGCAGCGTAGCTGAAGCTTCTTTAACCACTGAAGCTTTCTTT

D: .
J: TRBJ1-2
size: once
V: TRBV20-1
CDR3: CSASRDTNGYGYTF
DNA: TGCAGTGCTAGTAGGGACACCAACGGCTATGGCTACACCTTC

D: TRBD1
J: TRBJ1-1
size: once
V: TRBV3-1/TRBV3-2
CDR3: CASSQENRGLNTEAFF
DNA: TGTGCCAGCAGCCAGGAGAACAGGGGGTTGAACACTGAAGCTTTCTTT

D: .
J: TRBJ1-1
size: .
V: TRBV27
CDR3: CASRPRGYTEAFF
DNA: TGTGCCAGCCGCCCCAGGGGATACACTGAAGCTTTCTTT

D: .
J: TRBJ1-1
size: .
V: TRBV7-8
CDR3: CASSLEETALNTEAFF
DNA: TGTGCCAGCAGCTTAGAAGAGACAGCTTTGAACACTGAAGCTTTCTTT

D: .
J: TRBJ2-7
size: .
V: TRBV10-3
CDR3: CAISGEQATNYEQYF
DNA: TGTGCCATCTCAGGGGAACAGGCCACAAACTACGAGCAGTACTTC

D: .
J: TRBJ2-3
size: .
V: TRBV24-1
CDR3: CATSDYGQSSTDTQYF
DNA: TGTGCCACCAGTGACTACGGACAGTCTAGCACAGATACGCAGTATTTT

D: .
J: TRBJ1-4
size: .
V: TRBV15
CDR3: CATSRDLGAAATNEKLFF
DNA: TGTGCCACCAGCAGAGATTTGGGGGCTGCTGCAACTAATGAAAAACTGTTTTTT

D: TRBD1
J: TRBJ1-1
size: .
V: TRBV7-9
CDR3: CASSLPDRASWNTEAFF
DNA: TGTGCCAGCAGCCTACCGGACAGGGCTTCATGGAACACTGAAGCTTTCTTT

D: TRBD1
J: TRBJ1-4
size: .
V: TRBV5-1
CDR3: CASSLEGQSYEKLFF
DNA: TGCGCCAGCAGCTTGGAGGGACAGTCTTATGAAAAACTGTTTTTT

D: TRBD1
J: TRBJ2-5
size: .
V: TRBV3-1/TRBV3-2
CDR3: CASSQDGTGGETQYF
DNA: TGTGCCAGCAGCCAAGACGGGACAGGGGGAGAGACCCAGTACTTC

D: TRBD1
J: TRBJ2-1
size: few
V: TRBV27
CDR3: CATSDRESYNEQFF
DNA: TGTGCCACCAGTGACAGGGAATCCTACAATGAGCAGTTCTTC

D: TRBD1
J: TRBJ1-5
size: .
V: TRBV11-2
CDR3: CASKEGQVNQPQHF
DNA: TGTGCCAGCAAAGAGGGACAGGTTAATCAGCCCCAGCATTTT

D: .
J: TRBJ1-6
size: .
V: TRBV19
CDR3: CASSSSLTGNSPLHF
DNA: TGTGCCAGTAGTTCCAGTTTAACAGGGAATTCACCCCTCCACTTT

D: TRBD1
J: TRBJ1-3
size: few
V: TRBV6-5
CDR3: CASSPTGVGGNTIYF
DNA: TGTGCCAGCAGCCCCACAGGGGTAGGAGGAAACACCATATATTTT

D: .
J: TRBJ1-6
size: .
V: TRBV19
CDR3: CASSTGYNSPLHF
DNA: TGTGCCAGTAGTACAGGGTACAATTCACCCCTCCACTTT

D: .
J: TRBJ1-2
size: few
V: TRBV5-1
CDR3: CASSFDRQHYGYTF
DNA: TGCGCCAGCAGCTTCGATAGACAGCACTATGGCTACACCTTC

D: .
J: TRBJ2-5
size: .
V: TRBV29-1
CDR3: CSACGQGLGETQYF
DNA: TGCAGCGCCTGCGGGCAGGGGCTCGGGGAGACCCAGTACTTC

D: TRBD1
J: TRBJ1-5
size: .
V: TRBV2
CDR3: CASSRSDRGPQPQHF
DNA: TGTGCCAGCAGTCGTTCCGACAGGGGGCCGCAGCCCCAGCATTTT

D: .
J: TRBJ1-1
size: .
V: TRBV2
CDR3: CASRAGTQNTEAFF
DNA: TGTGCCAGCAGAGCCGGGACACAGAACACTGAAGCTTTCTTT

D: TRBD1
J: TRBJ1-5
size: .
V: TRBV19
CDR3: CASSEGAGGTPQHF
DNA: TGTGCCAGTAGCGAGGGCGCAGGGGGCACGCCCCAGCATTTT

D: TRBD1
J: TRBJ2-5
size: .
V: TRBV29-1
CDR3: CSVESGGGETQYF
DNA: TGCAGCGTTGAGTCAGGGGGCGGGGAGACCCAGTACTTC

D: TRBD1
J: TRBJ2-5
size: .
V: TRBV4-2
CDR3: CASSQGQGGETQYF
DNA: TGTGCCAGCAGCCAAGGACAGGGGGGAGAGACCCAGTACTTC

D: .
J: TRBJ2-2
size: .
V: TRBV4-1
CDR3: CASSQGWGPSDTGELFF
DNA: TGCGCCAGCAGCCAAGGCTGGGGGCCGAGCGACACCGGGGAGCTGTTTTTT

D: TRBD2
J: TRBJ2-5
size: .
V: TRBV6-5
CDR3: CASSLREGETQYF
DNA: TGTGCCAGCAGCCTCAGGGAGGGGGAGACCCAGTACTTC

D: TRBD1
J: TRBJ1-5
size: .
V: TRBV28
CDR3: CASNSPGQYNQPQHF
DNA: TGTGCCAGCAATTCCCCGGGACAGTATAATCAGCCCCAGCATTTT

D: .
J: TRBJ2-5
size: .
V: TRBV6-1
CDR3: CASSEGSGGRGETQYF
DNA: TGTGCCAGCAGTGAAGGCAGTGGGGGGAGGGGGGAGACCCAGTACTTC

D: .
J: TRBJ1-1
size: .
V: TRBV5-1
CDR3: CASSALQGNTEAFF
DNA: TGCGCCAGCAGCGCCTTACAGGGGAACACTGAAGCTTTCTTT

D: TRBD2
J: TRBJ2-1
size: .
V: TRBV12-3/TRBV12-4
CDR3: CASSLAGRNEQFF
DNA: TGTGCCAGCAGCTTAGCGGGGAGGAATGAGCAGTTCTTC

D: TRBD1
J: TRBJ1-2
size: .
V: TRBV4-1
CDR3: CASSQGTGDPYGYTF
DNA: TGCGCCAGCAGCCAAGGGACAGGGGACCCCTATGGCTACACCTTC

D: .
J: TRBJ1-2
size: .
V: TRBV6-5
CDR3: CASKVRDNRNYGYTF
DNA: TGTGCCAGCAAGGTCCGGGACAACAGAAACTATGGCTACACCTTC

D: .
J: TRBJ2-5
size: .
V: TRBV27
CDR3: CASSFLGKGHQETQYF
DNA: TGTGCCAGCAGTTTCCTAGGGAAGGGGCACCAAGAGACCCAGTACTTC

D: TRBD2
J: TRBJ2-5
size: .
V: TRBV10-1
CDR3: CASSAGLAGVKTQYF
DNA: TGCGCCAGCAGTGCGGGACTAGCGGGGGTCAAGACCCAGTACTTC

D: .
J: TRBJ2-3
size: .
V: TRBV3-1/TRBV3-2
CDR3: CASSQHTDTQYF
DNA: TGTGCCAGCAGCCAACACACAGATACGCAGTATTTT

D: TRBD1
J: TRBJ1-1
size: few
V: TRBV28
CDR3: CASTPPPGQGVQAFF
DNA: TGTGCCAGCACCCCCCCTCCGGGACAGGGGGTCCAAGCTTTCTTT

D: .
J: TRBJ2-7
size: .
V: TRBV11-2
CDR3: CASSSPVEQYF
DNA: TGTGCCAGCAGCTCCCCCGTGGAGCAGTACTTC

D: TRBD2
J: TRBJ2-2
size: few
V: TRBV9
CDR3: CASSVHSGGANTGELFF
DNA: TGTGCCAGCAGCGTACATAGCGGGGGAGCGAACACCGGGGAGCTGTTTTTT

D: .
J: TRBJ2-7
size: .
V: TRBV2
CDR3: CASMYERDSYEQYF
DNA: TGTGCCAGCATGTACGAGAGGGACTCCTACGAGCAGTACTTC

D: TRBD2
J: TRBJ2-7
size: .
V: TRBV4-2
CDR3: CASSQSGGVGEQYF
DNA: TGTGCCAGCAGCCAAAGCGGGGGGGTGGGCGAGCAGTACTTC

D: TRBD1
J: TRBJ2-5
size: once
V: TRBV7-9
CDR3: CASRVTGEETQYF
DNA: TGTGCCAGCAGAGTGACAGGGGAAGAGACCCAGTACTTC

D: .
J: TRBJ2-3
size: .
V: TRBV7-2
CDR3: CASSFGDTDTQYF
DNA: TGTGCCAGCAGCTTCGGGGACACAGATACGCAGTATTTT

D: .
J: TRBJ2-5
size: .
V: TRBV5-4
CDR3: CASSLDSRQETQYF
DNA: TGTGCCAGCAGCTTGGATTCCAGGCAAGAGACCCAGTACTTC

D: .
J: TRBJ1-6
size: .
V: TRBV2
CDR3: CASSERQLLLSSYNSPLHF
DNA: TGTGCCAGCAGTGAACGACAGCTTCTACTGAGCTCCTATAATTCACCCCTCCACTTT

D: TRBD2
J: TRBJ2-1
size: .
V: TRBV11-3
CDR3: CASSPGGGTYNEQFF
DNA: TGTGCCAGCAGCCCGGGCGGGGGTACCTACAATGAGCAGTTCTTC

D: .
J: TRBJ1-5
size: once
V: TRBV28
CDR3: CASARNGGDQPQHF
DNA: TGTGCCAGCGCTCGCAACGGGGGGGATCAGCCCCAGCATTTT

D: .
J: TRBJ1-1
size: .
V: TRBV6-5
CDR3: CASSTLAGVNTEAFF
DNA: TGTGCCAGCAGTACCCTCGCAGGTGTGAACACTGAAGCTTTCTTT

D: .
J: TRBJ1-2
size: .
V: TRBV4-1
CDR3: CASSQTHRANYGYTF
DNA: TGCGCCAGCAGCCAGACCCACAGGGCTAACTATGGCTACACCTTC

D: .
J: TRBJ1-6
size: few
V: TRBV7-9
CDR3: CASSLGGAGSSYNSPLHF
DNA: TGTGCCAGCAGCTTAGGTGGGGCGGGGAGCTCCTATAATTCACCCCTCCACTTT

D: TRBD1
J: TRBJ2-6
size: .
V: TRBV9
CDR3: CASSVTRGTSSSGANVLTF
DNA: TGTGCCAGCAGCGTAACCAGGGGGACGTCGAGCTCTGGGGCCAACGTCCTGACTTTC

D: TRBD2
J: TRBJ2-3
size: few
V: TRBV11-2
CDR3: CASSLDGGLTDTQYF
DNA: TGTGCCAGCAGCTTAGACGGGGGACTAACAGATACGCAGTATTTT

D: TRBD1
J: TRBJ1-2
size: .
V: TRBV7-9
CDR3: CASSLGWTGEGYTF
DNA: TGTGCCAGCAGCTTAGGGTGGACAGGGGAAGGCTACACCTTC